Listed below are T cell receptor beta chains from one sample, sequenced in a study of T cell repertoires in cytomegalovirus infection. No antigen has been assigned to these receptors. TCRdb used MiXCR to reprocess the reads, holding one entry per CDR3 protein. The data contain some 900,000 distinct CDR3 sequences, 30% to 35% of them singletons. The sequences come from cultured CD8+ T cells from PBMCs, collected from culture after CMV antigen stimulation. The receptors were sampled from a human donor in good health (CMV status not recorded). Some clones in this sample may be carry-over from other donors' samples. CDR3s include the opening cysteine and the closing phenylalanine or tryptophan. Each record gives: clone size, D gene, J gene, CDR3 length, V gene, CDR3 protein. The D gene is left open where the match is weak. Expanded clones are given a class, and other clones once, few, many or no size at all.

NA,TRBD2,TRBJ2-7,18,TRBV20-1,CSARGHGLAGELRYEQYF
once,NA,TRBJ1-4,17,TRBV19,CASSIALAEATNEKLFF
NA,NA,TRBJ1-5,14,TRBV12-3/TRBV12-4,CASSFTGRSQPQHF
NA,TRBD1,TRBJ1-1,15,TRBV27,CASTHRGSSTTEAFF
NA,NA,TRBJ1-6,14,TRBV7-4,CASSKPIGNLPLHF
few,NA,TRBJ2-1,14,TRBV28,CASSFVEGLNEQFF
many,NA,TRBJ2-3,12,TRBV7-6,CASSPPGDTQYF
few,TRBD2,TRBJ2-1,19,TRBV4-1,CASSQALLPGTSGHNEQFF
NA,TRBD2,TRBJ2-3,15,TRBV29-1,CSVGTSGGPGDTQYF
few,TRBD1,TRBJ2-1,17,TRBV6-2/TRBV6-3,CASREIGDRESTMRQFF
few,NA,TRBJ1-6,16,TRBV4-1,CASSQLGSSYNSPLHF
NA,NA,TRBJ2-3,11,TRBV5-4,CASSARNTQYF
NA,NA,TRBJ1-1,15,TRBV5-5,CASSPWGGGGTEAFF